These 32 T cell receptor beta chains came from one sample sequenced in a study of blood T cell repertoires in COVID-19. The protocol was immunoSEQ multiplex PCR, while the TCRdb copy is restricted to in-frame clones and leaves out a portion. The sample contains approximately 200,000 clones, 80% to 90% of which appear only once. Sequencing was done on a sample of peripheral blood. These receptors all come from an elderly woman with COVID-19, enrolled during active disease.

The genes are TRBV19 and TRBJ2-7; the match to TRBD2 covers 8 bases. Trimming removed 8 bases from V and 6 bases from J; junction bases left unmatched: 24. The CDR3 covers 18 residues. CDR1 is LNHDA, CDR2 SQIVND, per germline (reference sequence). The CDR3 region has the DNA TGTGCCAGTTCCGTCGGGGGGGGGCGACCCTTCTCTCCTAGCGAGCAGTACTTC. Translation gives CASSVGGGRPFSPSEQYF.

CDR3 coding DNA: TGTGCCAGCAGCGCGATACAGGGCAATGGGTACAATGAGCAGTTCTTC. Amino acids: CASSAIQGNGYNEQFF. The chain employs TRBV11-3 and TRBJ2-1, with D perhaps matching TRBD1 (6 bases). Trimming pared 5 bases from V and 4 bases from J, leaving 18 bases between. CDR3 length: 16 residues. Germline CDR1 is SGHNT and CDR2 is YENEEA.

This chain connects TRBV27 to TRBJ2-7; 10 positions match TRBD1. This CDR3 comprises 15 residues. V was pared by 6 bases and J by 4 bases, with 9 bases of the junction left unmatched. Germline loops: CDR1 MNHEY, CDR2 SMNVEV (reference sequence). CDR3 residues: CASRSPGTGEYEQYF. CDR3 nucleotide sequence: TGTGCCAGCAGATCTCCCGGGACAGGGGAGTACGAGCAGTACTTC.

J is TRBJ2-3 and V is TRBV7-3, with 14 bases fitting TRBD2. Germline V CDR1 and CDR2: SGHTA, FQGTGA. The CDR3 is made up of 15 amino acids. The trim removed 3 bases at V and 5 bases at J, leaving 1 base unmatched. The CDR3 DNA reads TGTGCCAGCAGCTTCGGGACTAGCGGGGGAGATACGCAGTATTTT. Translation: CASSFGTSGGDTQYF.

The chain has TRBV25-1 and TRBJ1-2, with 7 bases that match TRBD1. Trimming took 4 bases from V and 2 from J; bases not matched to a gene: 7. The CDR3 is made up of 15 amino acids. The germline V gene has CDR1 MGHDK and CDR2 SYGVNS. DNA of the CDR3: TGTGCCAGCAGTGCCCCGGGACAGAGAAACTATGGCTACACCTTC. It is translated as CASSAPGQRNYGYTF.

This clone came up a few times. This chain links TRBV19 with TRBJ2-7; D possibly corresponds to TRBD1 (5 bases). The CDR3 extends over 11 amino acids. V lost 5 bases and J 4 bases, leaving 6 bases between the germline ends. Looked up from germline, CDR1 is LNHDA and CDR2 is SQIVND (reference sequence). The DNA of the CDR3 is TGTGCCAGTAGTCCAGGGTACGAGCAGTACTTC. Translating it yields CASSPGYEQYF.

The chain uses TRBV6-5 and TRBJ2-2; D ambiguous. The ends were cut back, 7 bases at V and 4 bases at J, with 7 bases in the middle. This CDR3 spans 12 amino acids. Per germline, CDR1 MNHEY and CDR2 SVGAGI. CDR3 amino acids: CASKSLTGELFF. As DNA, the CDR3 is TGTGCCAGCAAGAGCCTCACCGGGGAGCTGTTTTTT.

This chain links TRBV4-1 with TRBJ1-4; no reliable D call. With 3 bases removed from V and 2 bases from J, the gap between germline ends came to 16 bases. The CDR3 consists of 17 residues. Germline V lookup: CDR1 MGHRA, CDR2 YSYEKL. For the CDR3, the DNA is TGCGCCAGCAGCCAGATCTCCCTCGGTATGACTAATGAAAAACTGTTTTTT. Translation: CASSQISLGMTNEKLFF.

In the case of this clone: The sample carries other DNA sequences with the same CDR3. CDR3 DNA: TGTGCCAGTAGTATTGGCCCAGGGGGCTACGAGCAGTACTTC. It specifies CASSIGPGGYEQYF. The chain links TRBV19 to TRBJ2-7; TRBD1 matches 7 bases. The trim removed 3 bases at V and 3 bases at J, leaving 5 bases unmatched. The germline V gene encodes CDR1 LNHDA and CDR2 SQIVND (reference sequence). CDR3 length: 14 amino acids.

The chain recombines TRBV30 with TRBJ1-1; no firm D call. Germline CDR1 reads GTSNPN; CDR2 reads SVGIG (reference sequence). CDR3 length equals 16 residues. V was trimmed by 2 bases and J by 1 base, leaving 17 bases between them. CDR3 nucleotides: TGTGCCTGGAGTCGCTTCGCGGGGATTCCGAACACTGAAGCTTTCTTT. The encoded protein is CAWSRFAGIPNTEAFF.

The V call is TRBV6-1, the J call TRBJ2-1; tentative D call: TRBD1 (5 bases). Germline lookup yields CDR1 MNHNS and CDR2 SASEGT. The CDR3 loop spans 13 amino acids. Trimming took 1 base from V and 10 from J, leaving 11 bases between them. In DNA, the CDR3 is TGTGCCAGCAGTGAAGTTCGGAAGGGGGAGCAGTTCTTC. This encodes CASSEVRKGEQFF.

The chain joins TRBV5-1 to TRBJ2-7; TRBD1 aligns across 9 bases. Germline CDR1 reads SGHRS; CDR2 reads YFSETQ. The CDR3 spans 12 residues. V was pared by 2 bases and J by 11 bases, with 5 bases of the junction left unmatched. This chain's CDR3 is CASSLNRDREYF. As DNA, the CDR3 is TGCGCCAGCAGCTTAAACCGGGACAGGGAGTACTTC.

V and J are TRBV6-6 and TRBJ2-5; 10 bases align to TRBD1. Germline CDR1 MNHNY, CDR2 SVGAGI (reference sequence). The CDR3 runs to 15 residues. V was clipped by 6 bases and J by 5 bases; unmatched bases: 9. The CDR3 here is CASRLPGQGRETQYF. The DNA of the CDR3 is TGTGCCAGCAGACTACCGGGACAGGGGCGGGAGACCCAGTACTTC.

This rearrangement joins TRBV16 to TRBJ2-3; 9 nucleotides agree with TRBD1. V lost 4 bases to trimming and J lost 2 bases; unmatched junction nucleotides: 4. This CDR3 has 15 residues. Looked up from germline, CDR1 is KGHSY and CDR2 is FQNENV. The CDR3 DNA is TGTGCCAGCAGCCCCAGACAGGGGGACACAGATACGCAGTATTTT. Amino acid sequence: CASSPRQGDTDTQYF.

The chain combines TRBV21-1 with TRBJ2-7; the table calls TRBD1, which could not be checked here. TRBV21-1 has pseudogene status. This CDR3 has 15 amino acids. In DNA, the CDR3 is TGTGCCAGCACCCTACAGGACAGGAGCTCCTACGAGCAGTACTTC. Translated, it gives CASTLQDRSSYEQYF.

The CDR3 protein is CASSGLAGETDTQYF. For the CDR3, the DNA is TGCGCCAGCAGCGGACTAGCGGGGGAGACAGATACGCAGTATTTT. The rearrangement uses TRBV4-3 and TRBJ2-3; the match to TRBD2 covers 13 bases. J lost 3 bases, V lost 5 bases, and 2 bases had no gene match. Germline assignment: CDR1 LGHNA and CDR2 YSLEER. The CDR3 runs 15 residues.

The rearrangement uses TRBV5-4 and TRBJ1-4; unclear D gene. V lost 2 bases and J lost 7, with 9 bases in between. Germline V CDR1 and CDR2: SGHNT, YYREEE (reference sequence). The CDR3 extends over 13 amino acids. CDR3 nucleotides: TGTGCCAGCAGCTTAGAGCGTGGTGAAAAACTGTTTTTT. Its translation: CASSLERGEKLFF.

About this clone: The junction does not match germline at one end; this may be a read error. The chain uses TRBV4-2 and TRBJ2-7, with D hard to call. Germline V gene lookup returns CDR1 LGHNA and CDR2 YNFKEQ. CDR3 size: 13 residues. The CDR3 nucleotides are TGTGCCAGCAGTCAAGCCCGCAGCTACGAGCAGTACTTC. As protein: CASSQARSYEQYF.

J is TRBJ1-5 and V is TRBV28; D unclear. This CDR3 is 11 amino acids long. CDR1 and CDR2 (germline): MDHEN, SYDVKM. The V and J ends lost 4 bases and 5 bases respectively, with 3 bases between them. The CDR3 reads CASSSYQPQHF. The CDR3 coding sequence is TGTGCCAGCAGTTCATATCAGCCCCAGCATTTT.

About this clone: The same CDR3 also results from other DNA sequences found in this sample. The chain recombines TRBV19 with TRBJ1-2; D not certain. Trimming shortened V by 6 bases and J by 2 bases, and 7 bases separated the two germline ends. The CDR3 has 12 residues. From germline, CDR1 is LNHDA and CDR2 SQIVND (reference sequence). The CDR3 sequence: CASRTTNYGYTF. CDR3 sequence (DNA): TGTGCCAGTAGGACAACGAACTATGGCTACACCTTC.

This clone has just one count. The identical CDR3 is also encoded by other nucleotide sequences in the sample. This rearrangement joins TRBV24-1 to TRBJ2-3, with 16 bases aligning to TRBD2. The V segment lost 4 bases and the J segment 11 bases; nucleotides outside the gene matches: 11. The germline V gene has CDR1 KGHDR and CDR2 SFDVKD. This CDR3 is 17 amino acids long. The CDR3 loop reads CATSEYGTSGRESEQYF. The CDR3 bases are TGTGCCACCAGTGAGTACGGGACTAGCGGGAGGGAGTCCGAGCAGTATTTT.

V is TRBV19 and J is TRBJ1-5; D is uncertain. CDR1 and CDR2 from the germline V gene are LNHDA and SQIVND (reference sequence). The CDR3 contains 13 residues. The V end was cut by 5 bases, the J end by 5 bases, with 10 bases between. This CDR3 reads CASSAGAYQPQHF. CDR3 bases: TGTGCCAGTAGTGCTGGAGCCTATCAGCCCCAGCATTTT. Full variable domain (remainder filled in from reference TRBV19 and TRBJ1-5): DGGITQSPKYLFRKEGQNVTLSCEQNLNHDAMYWYRQDPGQGLRLIYYSQIVNDFQKGDIAEGYSVSREKKESFPLTVTSAQKNPTAFYLCASSAGAYQPQHFGDGTRLSIL.

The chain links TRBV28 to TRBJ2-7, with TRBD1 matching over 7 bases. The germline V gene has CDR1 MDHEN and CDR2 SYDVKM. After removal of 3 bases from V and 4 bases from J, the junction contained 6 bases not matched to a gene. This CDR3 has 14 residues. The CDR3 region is CASSFLGDRYEQYF. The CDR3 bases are TGTGCCAGCAGTTTCCTAGGGGACAGATACGAGCAGTACTTC.

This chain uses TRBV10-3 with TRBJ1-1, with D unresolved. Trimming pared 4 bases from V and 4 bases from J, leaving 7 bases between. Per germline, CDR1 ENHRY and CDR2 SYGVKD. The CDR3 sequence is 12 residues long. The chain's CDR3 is CAISGGGTEAFF. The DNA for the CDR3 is TGTGCCATCAGTGGAGGAGGCACTGAAGCTTTCTTT.

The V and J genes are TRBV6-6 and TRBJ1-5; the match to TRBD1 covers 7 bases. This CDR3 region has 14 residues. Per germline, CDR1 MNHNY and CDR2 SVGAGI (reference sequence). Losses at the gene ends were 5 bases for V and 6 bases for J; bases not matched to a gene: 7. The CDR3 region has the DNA TGTGCCAGCAGTCAACGACAGGGATTTCAGCCCCAGCATTTT. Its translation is CASSQRQGFQPQHF.

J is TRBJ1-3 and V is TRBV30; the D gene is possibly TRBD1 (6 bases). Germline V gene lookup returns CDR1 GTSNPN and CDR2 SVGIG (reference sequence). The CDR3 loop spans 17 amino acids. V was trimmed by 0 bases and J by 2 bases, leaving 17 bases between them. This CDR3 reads CAWSVRGFWGPGNTIYF. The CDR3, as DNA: TGTGCCTGGAGTGTACGAGGTTTTTGGGGGCCTGGAAACACCATATATTTT.

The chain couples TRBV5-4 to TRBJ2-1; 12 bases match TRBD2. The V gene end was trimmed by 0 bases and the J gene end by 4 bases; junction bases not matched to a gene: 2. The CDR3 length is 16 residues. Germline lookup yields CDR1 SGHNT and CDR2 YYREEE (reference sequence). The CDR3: CASSLGGLAGYNEQFF. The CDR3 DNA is TGTGCCAGCAGCTTGGGGGGACTAGCGGGTTACAATGAGCAGTTCTTC.

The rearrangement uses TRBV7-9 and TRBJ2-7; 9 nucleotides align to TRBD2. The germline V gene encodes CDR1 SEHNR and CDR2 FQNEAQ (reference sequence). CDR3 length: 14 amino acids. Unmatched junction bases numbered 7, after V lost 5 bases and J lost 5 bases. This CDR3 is CASSRGGRAHEQYF. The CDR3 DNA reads TGTGCCAGCAGCAGGGGCGGGAGGGCCCACGAGCAGTACTTC.

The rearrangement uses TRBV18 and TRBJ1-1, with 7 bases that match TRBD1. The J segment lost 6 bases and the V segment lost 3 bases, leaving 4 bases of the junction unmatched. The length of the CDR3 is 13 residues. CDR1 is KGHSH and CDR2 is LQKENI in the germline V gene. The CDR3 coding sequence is TGTGCCAGCTCACCTAGCGGGACAGCTGAAGCTTTCTTT. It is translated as CASSPSGTAEAFF.

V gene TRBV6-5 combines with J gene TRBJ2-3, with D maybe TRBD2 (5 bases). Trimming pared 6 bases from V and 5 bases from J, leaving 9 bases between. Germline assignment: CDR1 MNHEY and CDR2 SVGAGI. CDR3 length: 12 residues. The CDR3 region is CASREVEDTQYF. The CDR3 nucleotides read TGTGCCAGCAGGGAGGTTGAAGATACGCAGTATTTT.

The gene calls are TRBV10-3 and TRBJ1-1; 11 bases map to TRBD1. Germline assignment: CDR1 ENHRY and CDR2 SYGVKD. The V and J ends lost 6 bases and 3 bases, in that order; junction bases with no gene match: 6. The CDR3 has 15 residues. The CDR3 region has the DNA TGTGCCATCAGCGGGACAGGGGGAAGAGACACTGAAGCTTTCTTT. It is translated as CAISGTGGRDTEAFF.

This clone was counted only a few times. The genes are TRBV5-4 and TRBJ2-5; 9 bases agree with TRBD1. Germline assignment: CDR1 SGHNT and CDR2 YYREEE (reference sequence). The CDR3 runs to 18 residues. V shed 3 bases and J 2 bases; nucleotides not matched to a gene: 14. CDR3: CASSSLHQTGTGQETQYF. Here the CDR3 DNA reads TGTGCCAGCAGCTCGTTACACCAAACAGGGACAGGGCAAGAGACCCAGTACTTC.